This passage covers 24 T cell receptor beta chains from one sample sequenced in a study of OX40 agonist ivuxolimab in advanced cancers. Method: immunoSEQ multiplex PCR; TCRdb's copy keeps in-frame clones and lacks some. The sample consists of 65,000 to 95,000 clones, just over 85% of them appearing once. Sequences were derived from CD4+ or CD8+ T cells sorted from blood, sampled in a trial of the OX40 agonist ivuxolimab. The receptors derive from an adult with an advanced solid tumor such as melanoma, head and neck, liver or kidney cancer.

A note on this clone: The junction does not match germline at one end; this may be a read error. The rearrangement links TRBV7-7 to TRBJ2-2, with 7 bases identical to TRBD2. CDR1 is SSHAT, CDR2 FNYEAQ, per germline (reference sequence). The CDR3 has 15 residues. CDR3 bases: TGTGCTAGCAGCCAACGGACTAGTACCTCCGGGGAGCTGTTTTTT. Its translation is CASSQRTSTSGELFF.

V is TRBV21-1 and J is TRBJ1-5; the table assigns TRBD1, which was not confirmed against the DNA. TRBV21-1 is tagged as a pseudogene. CDR3 length: 14 amino acids. This chain's CDR3 is CASSKGRGVPPQHF. The DNA of the CDR3 is TGTGCCAGCAGCAAAGGCAGGGGCGTGCCGCCCCAGCATTTT.

The chain links TRBV7-9 to TRBJ2-5, with unresolved D. Germline loops: CDR1 SEHNR, CDR2 FQNEAQ (reference sequence). The CDR3 is made up of 16 amino acids. V shed 5 bases and J shed 1 base, with 17 bases lying between them. The CDR3 is CASSSLTGHPQETQYF. CDR3 sequence (DNA): TGTGCCAGCAGCAGCCTCACGGGTCACCCCCAAGAGACCCAGTACTTC.

The chain is built from TRBV9 and TRBJ2-1, with TRBD2 matching 7 bases. Unmatched junction bases numbered 4, after V lost 0 bases and J lost 4 bases. Germline loops: CDR1 SGDLS, CDR2 YYNGEE. The CDR3 has 15 amino acids. Here the CDR3 reads CASSVAGGMYNEQFF. In DNA, the CDR3 is TGTGCCAGCAGCGTAGCCGGGGGGATGTACAATGAGCAGTTCTTC.

The V and J genes are TRBV6-1 and TRBJ2-5; D may be TRBD2 (5 bases). Trimming removed 10 bases at V and 1 base at J, with 13 bases between. There are 13 residues in the CDR3. Per germline, CDR1 MNHNS and CDR2 SASEGT. CDR3 sequence (DNA): TGTGCCACCCGGATGAGCGGCCAAGAGACCCAGTACTTC. Translated, it gives CATRMSGQETQYF.

The chain joins TRBV6-5 to TRBJ2-6; D is ambiguous. Trimming took off 6 bases at V and 0 bases at J, with 9 bases between the two ends. Germline V gene sequence: CDR1 MNHEY, CDR2 SVGAGI. This CDR3 has 15 amino acids. CDR3 loop: CASRRQGSGANVLTF. In DNA form, the CDR3 reads TGTGCCAGCAGACGACAAGGCTCTGGGGCCAACGTCCTGACTTTC.

J is TRBJ2-1 and V is TRBV6-5; 9 bases fit TRBD1. This CDR3 has 15 residues. V shed 6 bases, J shed 6 bases, and the junction held 9 bases outside the gene matches. Germline values: CDR1 MNHEY, CDR2 SVGAGI. CDR3 loop: CASRESGTGRNEQFF. CDR3 coding DNA: TGTGCCAGCAGGGAATCCGGGACAGGGCGCAATGAGCAGTTCTTC.

The chain recombines TRBV6-1 with TRBJ1-2, with D uncertain. Germline V lookup: CDR1 MNHNS, CDR2 SASEGT. V lost 3 bases, J lost 5 bases, and 19 bases lay in between. This CDR3 is 16 amino acids long. The CDR3 spells CASSEEGEIPSYGYTF. The CDR3 bases are TGTGCCAGCAGTGAGGAGGGCGAGATCCCATCATATGGCTACACCTTC.

This sequence joins TRBV7-3 and TRBJ2-5; 7 bases fit TRBD1. This CDR3 region has 14 residues. Per germline, CDR1 SGHTA and CDR2 FQGTGA. The V segment lost 5 bases and the J segment 8 bases; nucleotides outside the gene matches: 11. In DNA, the CDR3 is TGTGCCAGCAGCCAAAGCCGGGACAGTGTAACCCAGTACTTC. Amino acids: CASSQSRDSVTQYF.

The V call is TRBV6-1, the J call TRBJ1-4, with 8 bases matching TRBD1. V lost 7 bases, J lost 3 bases, and 7 bases stayed unmatched. Per germline, CDR1 MNHNS and CDR2 SASEGT. CDR3 length: 15 amino acids. CDR3 sequence (DNA): TGTGCCAGCAAGCCCAGGGGGCCATCTAATGAAAAACTGTTTTTT. Translating it yields CASKPRGPSNEKLFF.

CDR3: CASSATQETQYF. The CDR3 DNA is TGTGCCAGTAGTGCTACCCAAGAGACCCAGTACTTC. The chain carries TRBV19 and TRBJ2-5; D not certain. The length of the CDR3 is 12 residues. Trimming pared 5 bases from V and 1 base from J, leaving 5 bases between. CDR1 LNHDA and CDR2 SQIVND come from the germline V gene (reference sequence).

The CDR3 region is CASSSYLYGYTF. The CDR3 DNA reads as TGTGCCAGCAGCTCCTACTTATATGGCTACACCTTC. The rearrangement joins TRBV25-1 to TRBJ1-2, with D unresolved. There are 12 residues in the CDR3. With 6 bases removed from V and 5 bases from J, the gap between germline ends came to 10 bases. Germline assignment: CDR1 MGHDK and CDR2 SYGVNS.

V gene TRBV19 combines with J gene TRBJ2-1, with D maybe TRBD1 (5 bases). Trimming pared 2 bases from V and 7 bases from J, leaving 12 bases between. CDR1 and CDR2 from the germline V gene are LNHDA and SQIVND (reference sequence). The CDR3 is 14 residues long. The DNA for the CDR3 is TGTGCCAGTAGTATACGCGACAGACCTAATGAGCAGTTCTTC. As protein: CASSIRDRPNEQFF.

This clone was seen once. The chain links TRBV27 to TRBJ2-1; D is unclear. The CDR3 is 13 amino acids. Germline V gives CDR1 MNHEY, CDR2 SMNVEV (reference sequence). V shed 3 bases and J shed 10 bases, with 13 bases lying between them. CDR3 loop: CASSFRPLQEQFF. The CDR3 nucleotides read TGTGCCAGCAGTTTCCGCCCGTTACAGGAGCAGTTCTTC.

The chain has TRBV28 and TRBJ2-1; 7 positions match TRBD2. The V and J ends lost 3 bases and 3 bases, in that order; junction bases with no gene match: 2. This CDR3 region has 14 residues. Germline V CDR1 and CDR2: MDHEN, SYDVKM. The CDR3 bases are TGTGCCAGCAGTTTCGCGGGGGACTACAATGAGCAGTTCTTC. The encoded protein is CASSFAGDYNEQFF. The full variable domain, completed using reference TRBV28 and TRBJ2-1, is DVKVTQSSRYLVKRTGEKVFLECVQDMDHENMFWYRQDPGLGLRLIYFSYDVKMKEKGDIPEGYSVSREKKERFSLILESASTNQTSMYLCASSFAGDYNEQFFGPGTRLTVL.

CDR3 sequence: CASSYARAQPQHF. DNA of the CDR3: TGTGCCAGCAGTTATGCCAGGGCCCAGCCCCAGCATTTT. This rearrangement joins TRBV5-5 to TRBJ1-5; D might be TRBD1 (5 bases). Trimming removed 5 bases at V and 7 bases at J, with 13 bases between. Germline V gives CDR1 SGHKS, CDR2 YYEKEE (reference sequence). CDR3 length equals 13 residues.

The genes are TRBV7-9 and TRBJ2-7; D gene unclear. This CDR3 is 14 amino acids long. The V gene lost 2 bases and the J gene lost 0 bases, with 8 bases spanning the gap. Germline loops: CDR1 SEHNR, CDR2 FQNEAQ (reference sequence). The CDR3 region has the DNA TGTGCCAGCAGCTTAAGCACTCCCTCCTACGAGCAGTACTTC. As protein: CASSLSTPSYEQYF. Full variable domain (missing parts from reference TRBV7-9 and TRBJ2-7): DTGVSQNPRHKITKRGQNVTFRCDPISEHNRLYWYRQTLGQGPEFLTYFQNEAQLEKSRLLSDRFSAERPKGSFSTLEIQRTEQGDSAMYLCASSLSTPSYEQYFGPGTRLTVT.

The chain recombines TRBV19 with TRBJ2-2; 8 bases map to TRBD2. CDR1 and CDR2 from the germline V gene are LNHDA and SQIVND (reference sequence). The CDR3 runs 14 residues. The V and J ends lost 10 bases and 4 bases, in that order; junction bases with no gene match: 8. As DNA, the CDR3 is TGTGCCACCTCGGGGGGGCGCGTCACCGGGGAGCTGTTTTTT. It is translated as CATSGGRVTGELFF. The variable domain in full, with the rest retrieved from reference TRBV19 and TRBJ2-2, is DGGITQSPKYLFRKEGQNVTLSCEQNLNHDAMYWYRQDPGQGLRLIYYSQIVNDFQKGDIAEGYSVSREKKESFPLTVTSAQKNPTAFYLCATSGGRVTGELFFGEGSRLTVL.

This rearrangement joins TRBV6-5 to TRBJ2-7; 7 nucleotides match TRBD1. Looked up from germline, CDR1 is MNHEY and CDR2 is SVGAGI. J gave up 3 bases and V 2 bases, and 7 bases lay outside the gene matches. This CDR3 comprises 15 residues. The DNA for the CDR3 is TGTGCCAGCAGTTACGGGGGACAGATTGGCTACGAGCAGTACTTC. This gives the protein CASSYGGQIGYEQYF.

The chain carries TRBV28 and TRBJ2-1; D is ambiguous. The germline V and J ends were trimmed by 3 bases and 5 bases, with 8 bases remaining between them. Germline values: CDR1 MDHEN, CDR2 SYDVKM. The CDR3 is 13 amino acids. The CDR3 is CASSFRRNNEQFF. The CDR3 DNA follows: TGTGCCAGCAGTTTTAGAAGAAACAATGAGCAGTTCTTC.

The DNA for the CDR3 is TGTGCCACAGGGGATAGCGGGAGAGGGGGCTCCTACAATGAGCAGTTCTTC. This translates into CATGDSGRGGSYNEQFF. This chain connects TRBV10-3 to TRBJ2-1; 9 nucleotides line up with TRBD2. CDR1 and CDR2 from the germline V gene are ENHRY and SYGVKD. V lost 10 bases to trimming and J lost 0 bases; unmatched junction nucleotides: 13. The CDR3 is 17 amino acids.

This clone was seen a single time. The chain is built from TRBV4-2 and TRBJ2-5, with D hard to call. Germline CDR1 and CDR2: LGHNA and YNFKEQ. With 2 bases removed from V and 3 bases from J, the gap between germline ends came to 10 bases. The CDR3 covers 14 residues. The CDR3 is CASSQIGLKETQYF. Here the CDR3 DNA reads TGTGCCAGCAGCCAAATCGGGTTGAAAGAGACCCAGTACTTC.

DNA of the CDR3: TGTGCCAGCAGTTACAGGGACCCTGAAGCTTTCTTT. Translating gives CASSYRDPEAFF. This sequence joins TRBV28 and TRBJ1-1; tentative D call: TRBD1 (6 bases). This CDR3 region has 12 residues. The V gene lost 4 bases and the J gene lost 6 bases, with 9 bases spanning the gap. Germline assignment: CDR1 MDHEN and CDR2 SYDVKM.

The rearrangement joins TRBV7-2 to TRBJ2-1; D gene unclear. The CDR3 covers 12 residues. Germline V gene sequence: CDR1 SGHTA, CDR2 FQGNSA. The V gene lost 8 bases and the J gene lost 3 bases, with 8 bases spanning the gap. CDR3 nucleotide sequence: TGTGCCAGCCTCAGGTTCTACAATGAGCAGTTCTTC. As protein: CASLRFYNEQFF.